Below are 4 T cell receptor beta chains sequenced from a single sample in a study of blood T cell repertoires in COVID-19. Here immunoSEQ multiplex PCR was the method, and the copy in TCRdb shows in-frame clones only, minus some. The sample lists 310,000 or so clones; roughly 87% were seen once. Sample: PBMCs or T cells enriched from blood (not recorded which). The origin of the receptors is a woman aged 18 to 35 who had recovered from COVID-19.

The chain is built from TRBV29-1 and TRBJ2-5, with 11 bases fitting TRBD2. The germline CDR1 and CDR2 sequences are SQVTM and ANQGSEA. V trimming: 1 base; J trimming: 0 bases; junction bases outside the gene matches: 16. The CDR3 has 20 residues. CDR3 DNA sequence: TGCAGCGTTGAAGGCCTACGGGAGGAAGGGACTAGCGGTAACCAAGAGACCCAGTACTTC. Residues: CSVEGLREEGTSGNQETQYF.

The J gene is TRBJ2-2, the V gene TRBV2; tentatively, D is TRBD1 (5 bases). Germline V gene lookup returns CDR1 SNHLY and CDR2 FYNNEI. The CDR3 loop spans 14 amino acids. Trimming pared 8 bases from V and 5 bases from J, leaving 15 bases between. The CDR3 loop reads CASGSQGRTGELFF. CDR3 coding DNA: TGTGCCAGCGGGTCTCAGGGCCGGACCGGGGAGCTGTTTTTT.

This clone showed up just once. The J gene is TRBJ2-3, the V gene TRBV10-3; 11 bases fit TRBD2. This CDR3 contains 16 residues. The V gene end was trimmed by 2 bases and the J gene end by 2 bases; junction bases not matched to a gene: 3. Germline assignment: CDR1 ENHRY and CDR2 SYGVKD. The CDR3 region has the DNA TGTGCCATCAGTGAGAAGGGACTAGCGGACACAGATACGCAGTATTTT. It translates to CAISEKGLADTDTQYF.

The rearrangement links TRBV20-1 to TRBJ1-1; D is possibly TRBD1 (6 bases). Per germline, CDR1 DFQATT and CDR2 SNEGSKA (reference sequence). V was pared by 3 bases and J by 2 bases, with 10 bases between. This CDR3 is built from 13 residues. The DNA for the CDR3 is TGCAGTGCTAGTAGGACAGCCAACACTGAAGCTTTCTTT. Translating it yields CSASRTANTEAFF.